This T cell receptor beta chain derives from a study of blood T cell repertoires in COVID-19. TCRdb's table, derived via immunoSEQ multiplex PCR, lists solely in-frame clones and lacks some. This sample has 25,000 to 35,000 clones, with around nine tenths found just once. Germline CDR1 GTSNPN, CDR2 SVGIG (reference sequence). The length of the CDR3 is 13 residues. V dropped 2 bases and J dropped 7 bases, with 12 bases sitting between them. V and J are TRBV30 and TRBJ1-5; D might be TRBD1 (5 bases). Sequenced: peripheral blood. The TCR was taken from a human donor in a cohort sampled during active COVID-19. The donor label of this sample is uncertain. CDR3: CAWSIRGQQPQHF. The CDR3 DNA reads as TGTGCCTGGAGTATAAGGGGCCAACAGCCCCAGCATTTT.